This T cell receptor (beta chain) was captured in a study of graft-versus-host responses after intestinal transplantation. The table came from immunoSEQ multiplex PCR; TCRdb's copy has only in-frame clones and leaves some out. The sample includes some 13,000 clones, 30% of them seen just once. The authors seeded about 200,000 CFSE-labeled responder cells together with about 200,000 irradiated stimulator cells tagged with violet dye. The sample here was alloreactive CD8+ T cells from a mixed lymphocyte reaction culture, taken before intestinal transplant. Subset denoted: CFSE-low proliferating T cells sorted from roughly 6-day pre-transplant mixed lymphocyte reaction (GvH or HvG direction). The sequence was obtained from a human patient who received an intestinal transplant.

The CDR3 DNA reads TGTGCCAGCAGCGGGGGTAGCCTAAAAGAGACCCAGTACTTC. Encoded protein: CASSGGSLKETQYF. The chain joins TRBV13 to TRBJ2-5; tentatively, D is TRBD1 or TRBD2 (5 bases each). V lost 5 bases and J lost 3, with 13 bases in between. This CDR3 is built from 14 residues. Germline loops: CDR1 PRHDT, CDR2 FYEKMQ (reference sequence).